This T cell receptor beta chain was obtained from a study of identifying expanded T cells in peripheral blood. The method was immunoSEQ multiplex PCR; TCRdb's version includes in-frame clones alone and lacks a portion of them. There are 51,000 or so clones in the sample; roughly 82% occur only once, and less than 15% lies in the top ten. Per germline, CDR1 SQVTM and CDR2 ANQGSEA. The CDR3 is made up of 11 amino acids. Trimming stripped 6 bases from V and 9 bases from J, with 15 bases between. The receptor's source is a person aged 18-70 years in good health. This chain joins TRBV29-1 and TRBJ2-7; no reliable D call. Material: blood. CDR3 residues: CSVATTQGQYF. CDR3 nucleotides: TGCAGCGTCGCAACCACACAAGGGCAGTACTTC.